This T cell receptor beta chain comes out of a study of control samples from healthy donors and cancer patients. CDR1 is SQVTM, CDR2 ANQGSEA, per germline. V was shortened by 6 bases and J by 4 bases, with 19 bases between the two germline ends. This CDR3 has 15 residues. The data were produced by immunoSEQ multiplex PCR, yet TCRdb's version contains in-frame clones alone and is incomplete. The sample comprises some 170,000 clones, roughly 94% of which are singletons, and 11% to 15% rests with the top ten. A single count supports this clone. This sequence was found in a man in his 60s with colorectal cancer. The gene calls are TRBV29-1 and TRBJ1-3; maybe TRBD1 (6 bases). The specimen was PBMCs. CDR3 bases: TGCAGCGTCGCCTCAAGGGGGGAGAAAGGAAACACCATATATTTT. Translating it yields CSVASRGEKGNTIYF.